A selection of T cell receptor beta chains follows, all from one sample in a study of Ad26.COV2.S vaccination and SARS-CoV-2 variants. The assay was immunoSEQ multiplex PCR, and TCRdb's table has in-frame clones only and misses some. The top ten hold under 2% of the sample, which has 300,000 to 400,000 clones, 85% to 90% seen once. Sequencing used peripheral blood, obtained in a trial of Ad26.COV2.S vaccine versus placebo. These TCRs come from a person aged 18-60 years who received the Ad26.COV2.S COVID-19 vaccine or a placebo. The CDR3 runs from the conserved cysteine through the conserved F or W. A D gene is named only where the DNA matches it firmly. The size entry is marked missing in some rows and otherwise reads once, few, many or a size class.

-	TRBV7-2	-	TRBJ1-4	CASSLFGDPSLGEKLFF	TGTGCCAGCAGCTTGTTCGGAGACCCCAGCCTTGGGGAAAAACTGTTTTTT
-	TRBV2	-	TRBJ2-7	CATSRDQGRQYF	TGTGCCACCTCGAGGGATCAGGGACGACAGTACTTC
TRBD1	TRBV5-1	-	TRBJ1-4	CASSRDRGQLFF	TGCGCCAGCAGCAGGGACAGGGGCCAACTGTTTTTT
TRBD2	TRBV10-3	-	TRBJ2-3	CATLQTSGGVDTQYF	TGTGCCACCCTACAGACTAGCGGGGGGGTAGATACGCAGTATTTT
-	TRBV19	-	TRBJ2-7	CASSLSGRGSYEQYF	TGTGCCAGTTCTCTGTCGGGCAGGGGATCCTACGAGCAGTACTTC
-	TRBV7-2	-	TRBJ2-2	CASINTGRPGELFF	TGTGCCAGCATCAATACGGGCCGTCCCGGGGAGCTGTTTTTT
-	TRBV24-1	-	TRBJ1-1	CATSDRWNTEAFF	TGTGCCACCAGTGACAGGTGGAACACTGAAGCTTTCTTT
TRBD1	TRBV5-1	once	TRBJ2-5	CASSPRVTGVAETQYF	TGCGCCAGCAGCCCTAGAGTTACAGGGGTGGCAGAGACCCAGTACTTC
TRBD1	TRBV19	-	TRBJ1-2	CASTPGQYFYGYTF	TGTGCCAGTACTCCGGGACAGTACTTCTATGGCTACACCTTC
-	TRBV15	-	TRBJ2-5	CATSRVGLLGETQYF	TGTGCCACCAGCAGAGTTGGCCTATTGGGGGAGACCCAGTACTTC
TRBD2	TRBV5-1	-	TRBJ2-5	CASRDPGGETQYF	TGCGCCAGCAGGGACCCCGGGGGGGAGACCCAGTACTTC
TRBD1	TRBV5-1	-	TRBJ2-1	CASSLVETGVNEQFF	TGCGCCAGCAGCTTGGTGGAGACAGGGGTCAATGAGCAGTTCTTC
TRBD1	TRBV4-1	-	TRBJ1-4	CASSATGAAGNEKLFF	TGCGCCAGCAGCGCGACAGGGGCCGCTGGTAATGAAAAACTGTTTTTT
-	TRBV3-1/TRBV3-2	-	TRBJ1-4	CASSPLSNEKLFF	TGTGCCAGCAGCCCTCTCTCTAATGAAAAACTGTTTTTT
TRBD2	TRBV11-2	-	TRBJ2-3	CASSLGLAVPTDTQYF	TGTGCCAGCAGCTTAGGACTAGCGGTGCCCACAGATACGCAGTATTTT
TRBD1	TRBV2	-	TRBJ1-4	CASSATGYNEKLFF	TGTGCCAGCAGCGCGACAGGGTACAATGAAAAACTGTTTTTT
TRBD1	TRBV7-6	-	TRBJ2-7	CASSRETGTGAEQYF	TGTGCCAGCAGCAGAGAGACAGGGACGGGTGCCGAGCAGTACTTC
-	TRBV21-1	-	TRBJ1-2	CASSSRHGIFRCYGYTF	TGTGCCAGCAGCAGCCGTCATGGGATCTTTCGTTGCTATGGCTACACCTTC